The TCR beta chain under discussion was sequenced for a study of early T cells in non-severe SARS-CoV-2 infection. Study results and limitations: The study's VDJdb matching favored anti-spike CD8 responses and missed private and CD4 specificities.

This clonotype has a count of ten or more. The target antigen is unknown. TCRdb independently ran MiXCR on the 5' RACE reads; one entry per CDR3 protein. This sample has some 60,000 distinct CDR3 sequences; roughly an eighth occur once, and the top ten carry 2.9%. Sequencing used whole blood. The sequence derives from an adult who was a healthcare worker with PCR-confirmed SARS-CoV-2 infection or an uninfected control (not recorded which).

CDR3 in DNA: TGTGCCAGCAGCCCCATAGGGCAGTCGAATCAGCCCCAGCATTTT. Residues: CASSPIGQSNQPQHF. The gene calls are TRBV7-3 and TRBJ1-5; D call uncertain. V was trimmed by 5 bases and J by 4 bases, leaving 15 bases between them. Looked up from germline, CDR1 is SGHTA and CDR2 is FQGTGA. CDR3 size: 15 residues.